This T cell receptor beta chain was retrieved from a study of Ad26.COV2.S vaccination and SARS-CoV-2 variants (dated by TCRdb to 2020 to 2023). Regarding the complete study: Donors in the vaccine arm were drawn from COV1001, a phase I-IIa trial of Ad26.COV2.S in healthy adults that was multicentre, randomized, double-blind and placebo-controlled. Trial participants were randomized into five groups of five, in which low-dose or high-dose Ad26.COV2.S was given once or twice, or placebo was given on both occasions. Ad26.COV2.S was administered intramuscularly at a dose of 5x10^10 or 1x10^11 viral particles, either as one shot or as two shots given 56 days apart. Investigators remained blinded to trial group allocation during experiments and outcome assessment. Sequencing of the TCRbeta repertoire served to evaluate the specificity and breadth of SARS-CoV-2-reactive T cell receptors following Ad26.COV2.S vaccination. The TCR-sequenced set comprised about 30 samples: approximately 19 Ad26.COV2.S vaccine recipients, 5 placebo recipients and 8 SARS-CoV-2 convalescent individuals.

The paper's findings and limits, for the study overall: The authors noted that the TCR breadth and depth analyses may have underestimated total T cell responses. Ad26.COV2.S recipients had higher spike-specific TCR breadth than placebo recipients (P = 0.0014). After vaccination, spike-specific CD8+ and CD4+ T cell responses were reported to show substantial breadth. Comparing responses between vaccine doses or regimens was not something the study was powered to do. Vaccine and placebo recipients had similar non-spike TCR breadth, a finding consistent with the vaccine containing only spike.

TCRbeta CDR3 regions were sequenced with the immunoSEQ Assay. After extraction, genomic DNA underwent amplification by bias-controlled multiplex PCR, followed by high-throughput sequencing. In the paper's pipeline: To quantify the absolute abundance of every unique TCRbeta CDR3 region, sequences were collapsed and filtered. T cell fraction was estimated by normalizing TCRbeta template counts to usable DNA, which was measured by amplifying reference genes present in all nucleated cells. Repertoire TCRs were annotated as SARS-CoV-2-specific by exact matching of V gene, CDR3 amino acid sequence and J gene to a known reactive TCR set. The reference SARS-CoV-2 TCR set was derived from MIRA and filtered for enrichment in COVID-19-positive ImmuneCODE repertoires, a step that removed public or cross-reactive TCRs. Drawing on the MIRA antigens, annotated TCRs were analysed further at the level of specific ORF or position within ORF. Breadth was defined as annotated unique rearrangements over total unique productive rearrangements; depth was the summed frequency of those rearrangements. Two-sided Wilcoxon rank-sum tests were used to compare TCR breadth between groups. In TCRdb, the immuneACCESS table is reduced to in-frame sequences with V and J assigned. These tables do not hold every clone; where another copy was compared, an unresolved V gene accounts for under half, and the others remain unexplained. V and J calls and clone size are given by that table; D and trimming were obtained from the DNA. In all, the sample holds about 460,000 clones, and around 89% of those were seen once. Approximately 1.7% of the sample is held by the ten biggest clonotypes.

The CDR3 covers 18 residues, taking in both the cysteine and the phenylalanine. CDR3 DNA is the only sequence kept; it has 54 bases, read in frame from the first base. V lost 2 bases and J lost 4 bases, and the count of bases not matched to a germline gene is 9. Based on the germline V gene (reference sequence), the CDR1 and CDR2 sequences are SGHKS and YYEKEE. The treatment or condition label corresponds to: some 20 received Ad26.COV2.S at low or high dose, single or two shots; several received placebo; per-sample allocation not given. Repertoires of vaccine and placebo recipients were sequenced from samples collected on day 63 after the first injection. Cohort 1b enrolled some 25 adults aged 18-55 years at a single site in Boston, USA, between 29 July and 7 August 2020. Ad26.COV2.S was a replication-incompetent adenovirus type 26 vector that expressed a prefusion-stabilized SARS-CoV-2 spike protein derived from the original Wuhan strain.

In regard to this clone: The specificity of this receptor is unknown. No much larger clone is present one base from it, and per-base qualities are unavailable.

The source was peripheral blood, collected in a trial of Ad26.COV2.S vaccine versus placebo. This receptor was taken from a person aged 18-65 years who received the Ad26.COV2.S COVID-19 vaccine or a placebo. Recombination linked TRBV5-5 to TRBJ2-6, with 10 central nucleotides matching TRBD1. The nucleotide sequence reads TGTGCCAGCAGCTTCCGGGACAGGGGCCCGGGGGGGGCCAACGTCCTGACTTTC. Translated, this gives CASSFRDRGPGGANVLTF. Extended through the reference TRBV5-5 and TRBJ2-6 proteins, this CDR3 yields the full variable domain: DAGVTQSPTHLIKTRGQQVTLRCSPISGHKSVSWYQQVLGQGPQFIFQYYEKEERGRGNFPDRFSARQFPNYSSELNVNALLLGDSALYLCASSFRDRGPGGANVLTFGAGSRLTVL.